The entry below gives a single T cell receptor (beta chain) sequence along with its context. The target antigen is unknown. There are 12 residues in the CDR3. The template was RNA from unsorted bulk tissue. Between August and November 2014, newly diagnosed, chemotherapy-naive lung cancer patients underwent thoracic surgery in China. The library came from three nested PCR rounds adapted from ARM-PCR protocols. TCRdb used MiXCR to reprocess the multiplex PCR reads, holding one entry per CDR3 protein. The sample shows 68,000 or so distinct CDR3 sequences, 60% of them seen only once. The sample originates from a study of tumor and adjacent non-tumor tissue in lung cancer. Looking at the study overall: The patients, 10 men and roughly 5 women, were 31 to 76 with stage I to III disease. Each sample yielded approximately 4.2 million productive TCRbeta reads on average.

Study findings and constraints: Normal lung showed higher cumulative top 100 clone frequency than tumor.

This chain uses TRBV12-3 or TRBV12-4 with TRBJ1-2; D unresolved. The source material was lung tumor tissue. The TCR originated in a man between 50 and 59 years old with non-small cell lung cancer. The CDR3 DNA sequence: TGTGCTAGCTGTTATCAGAGGGCTGGCTACACCTTC. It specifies CASCYQRAGYTF.